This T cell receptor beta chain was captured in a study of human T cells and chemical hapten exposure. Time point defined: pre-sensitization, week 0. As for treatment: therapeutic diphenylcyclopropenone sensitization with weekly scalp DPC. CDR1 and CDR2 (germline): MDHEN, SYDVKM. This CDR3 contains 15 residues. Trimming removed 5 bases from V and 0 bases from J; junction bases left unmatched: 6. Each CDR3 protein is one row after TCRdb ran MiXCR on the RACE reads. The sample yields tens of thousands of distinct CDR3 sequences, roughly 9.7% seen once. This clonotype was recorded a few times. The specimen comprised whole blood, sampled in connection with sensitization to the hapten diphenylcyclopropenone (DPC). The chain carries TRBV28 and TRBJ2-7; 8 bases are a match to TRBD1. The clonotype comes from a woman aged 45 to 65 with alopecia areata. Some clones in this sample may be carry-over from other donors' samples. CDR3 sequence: CASSPQGASSYEQYF. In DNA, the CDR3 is TGTGCCAGCAGTCCTCAGGGGGCGAGCTCCTACGAGCAGTACTTC.